This TCR beta chain was recovered during a study of technical replicates of blood from a handful of donors. Trimming removed 1 base from V and 10 bases from J; junction bases left unmatched: 4. Germline-derived CDR1 and CDR2 are SGHTA and FQGNSA. The CDR3 has 15 residues. Clones were read by immunoSEQ multiplex PCR, and TCRdb kept only the in-frame ones, dropping some. The sample carries about 53,000 clones, about 86% recorded once. The receptor was isolated from a human donor in good health. Some clones in this sample may be carry-over from other donors' samples. The chain has TRBV7-2 and TRBJ2-1, with 13 nucleotides matching TRBD2. Material for sequencing was PBMCs. The CDR3 nucleotides are TGTGCCAGCAGCTTAGGACTAGCGGGGGGCCAAGAGCAGTTCTTC. Protein sequence: CASSLGLAGGQEQFF.